Sequencing of this T cell receptor (beta chain) was carried out in a study of blood T cell repertoires in COVID-19. Study details: COVID-19 samples from acute and convalescent phases originated in the United States, Italy and Spain. Sources were T cells, B-cell-depleted T cells, or PBMCs; the material itself was cDNA or gDNA.

The length of the CDR3 is 13 residues. The J segment lost 7 bases and the V segment lost 5 bases, leaving 5 bases of the junction unmatched. The germline V gene encodes CDR1 MDHEN and CDR2 SYDVKM. At least ten counts were recorded for this clone. In the original analysis: Cell counts per sample came from amplifying reference gene primers. Assay used: immunoSEQ multiplex PCR; TCRdb lists only in-frame clones, some missing. V and J calls plus clone size are reproduced from that table; the DNA served to infer D and trimming. Among 110,000 to 150,000 clones, roughly 80% were seen once, and the ten largest hold approximately 3.5%.

Sequencing was carried out using peripheral blood. This receptor was obtained from a man between 65 and 79 years old who had recovered from COVID-19. J is TRBJ1-2 and V is TRBV28; 9 bases match TRBD1. DNA of the CDR3: TGTGCCAGCAGTGTACAGGGGGCGGGTGGCTACACCTTC. As protein: CASSVQGAGGYTF.